This T cell receptor (beta chain) was found in a study of T cell responses to AZD1222 COVID-19 vaccine. TCRdb keeps only in-frame clones here, not all; method: immunoSEQ multiplex PCR. The table includes tens of thousands of clones, 91% detected once. The CDR3 totals 13 residues. The V and J genes are TRBV21-1 and TRBJ2-7. TRBV21-1 is assigned pseudogene status. The starting material was peripheral blood, obtained on day 0 of MenACWY control vaccination. This receptor was identified in an adult in good health. CDR3 nucleotide sequence: TGTGCCAGCAGCACAGGACGCTCTGGGGAGCAGTACTTC. Its translation: CASSTGRSGEQYF.